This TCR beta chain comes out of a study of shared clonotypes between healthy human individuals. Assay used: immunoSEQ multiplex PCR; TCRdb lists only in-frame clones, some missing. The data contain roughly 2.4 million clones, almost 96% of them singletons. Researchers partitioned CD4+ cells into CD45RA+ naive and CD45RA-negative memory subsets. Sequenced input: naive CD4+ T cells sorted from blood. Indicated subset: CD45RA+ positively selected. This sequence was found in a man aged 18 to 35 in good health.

The CDR3 DNA sequence: TGTGCCAGCAGTCGTAATCAATTCCAGGGGGCCGGGGGGTCACCCCTCCACTTT. Its protein is CASSRNQFQGAGGSPLHF. The rearrangement links TRBV7-2 to TRBJ1-6; 8 nucleotides agree with TRBD1. The CDR3 is 18 amino acids. The germline V gene encodes CDR1 SGHTA and CDR2 FQGNSA. Trimming removed 6 bases from V and 10 bases from J; junction bases left unmatched: 20.